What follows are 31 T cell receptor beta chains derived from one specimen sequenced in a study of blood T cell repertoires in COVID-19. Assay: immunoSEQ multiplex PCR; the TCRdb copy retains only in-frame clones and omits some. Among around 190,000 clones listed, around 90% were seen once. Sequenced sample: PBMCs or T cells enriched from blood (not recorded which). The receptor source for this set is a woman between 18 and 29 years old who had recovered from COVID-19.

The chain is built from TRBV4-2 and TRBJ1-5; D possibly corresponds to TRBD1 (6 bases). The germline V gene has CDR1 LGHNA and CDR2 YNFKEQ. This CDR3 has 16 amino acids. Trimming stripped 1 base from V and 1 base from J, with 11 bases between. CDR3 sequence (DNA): TGTGCCAGCAGCCAAGGACAGGAGAGAAGCAATCAGCCCCAGCATTTT. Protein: CASSQGQERSNQPQHF.

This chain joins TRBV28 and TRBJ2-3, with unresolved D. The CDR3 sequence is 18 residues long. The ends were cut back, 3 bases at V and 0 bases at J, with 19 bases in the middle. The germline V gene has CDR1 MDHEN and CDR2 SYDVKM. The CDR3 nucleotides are TGTGCCAGCAGTTTCCCAGGTCTGTCCTTCAGAAGCACAGATACGCAGTATTTT. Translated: CASSFPGLSFRSTDTQYF.

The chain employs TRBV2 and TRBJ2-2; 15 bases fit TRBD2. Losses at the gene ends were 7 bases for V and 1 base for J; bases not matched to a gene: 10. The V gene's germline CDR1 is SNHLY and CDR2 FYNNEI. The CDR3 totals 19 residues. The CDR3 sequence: CASKGPGLAGGRNTGELFF. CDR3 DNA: TGTGCCAGCAAGGGCCCGGGACTAGCGGGAGGAAGGAACACCGGGGAGCTGTTTTTT.

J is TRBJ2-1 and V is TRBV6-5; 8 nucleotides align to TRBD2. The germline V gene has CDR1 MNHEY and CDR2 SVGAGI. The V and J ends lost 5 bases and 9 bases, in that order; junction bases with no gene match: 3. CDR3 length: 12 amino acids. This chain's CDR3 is CASSRGTSEQFF. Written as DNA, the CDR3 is TGTGCCAGCAGTCGAGGGACTAGTGAGCAGTTCTTC.

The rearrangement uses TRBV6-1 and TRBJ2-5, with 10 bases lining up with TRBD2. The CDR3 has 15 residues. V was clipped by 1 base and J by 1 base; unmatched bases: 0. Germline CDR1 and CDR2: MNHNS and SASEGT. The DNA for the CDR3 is TGTGCCAGCAGTGAAGGACTAGCGGGCCAAGAGACCCAGTACTTC. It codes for CASSEGLAGQETQYF.

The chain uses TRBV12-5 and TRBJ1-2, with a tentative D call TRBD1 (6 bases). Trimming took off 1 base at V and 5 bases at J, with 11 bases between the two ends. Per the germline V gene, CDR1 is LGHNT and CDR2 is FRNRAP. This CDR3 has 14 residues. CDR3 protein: CASGLGQEIYGYTF. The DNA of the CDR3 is TGTGCTAGTGGTTTGGGACAGGAGATATATGGCTACACCTTC.

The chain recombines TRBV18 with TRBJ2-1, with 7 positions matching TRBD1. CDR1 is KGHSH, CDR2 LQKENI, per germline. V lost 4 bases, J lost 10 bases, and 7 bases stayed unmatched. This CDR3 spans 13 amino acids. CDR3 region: CASSLWDSSEQFF. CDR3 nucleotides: TGTGCCAGCTCACTCTGGGACAGCTCCGAGCAGTTCTTC.

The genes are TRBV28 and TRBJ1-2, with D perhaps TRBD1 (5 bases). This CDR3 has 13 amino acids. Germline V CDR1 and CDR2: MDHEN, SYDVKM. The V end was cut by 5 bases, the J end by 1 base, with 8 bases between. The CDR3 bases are TGTGCCAGCAGTCAGACAGATAACTATGGCTACACCTTC. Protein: CASSQTDNYGYTF.

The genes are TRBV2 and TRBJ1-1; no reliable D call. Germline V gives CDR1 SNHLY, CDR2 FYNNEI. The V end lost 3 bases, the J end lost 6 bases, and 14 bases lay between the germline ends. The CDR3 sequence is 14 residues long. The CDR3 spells CASSDVSLSPEAFF. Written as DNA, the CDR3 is TGTGCCAGCAGTGACGTGTCCCTGTCTCCTGAAGCTTTCTTT. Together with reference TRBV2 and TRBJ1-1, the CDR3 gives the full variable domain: EPEVTQTPSHQVTQMGQEVILRCVPISNHLYFYWYRQILGQKVEFLVSFYNNEISEKSEIFDDQFSVERPDGSNFTLKIRSTKLEDSAMYFCASSDVSLSPEAFFGQGTRLTVV.

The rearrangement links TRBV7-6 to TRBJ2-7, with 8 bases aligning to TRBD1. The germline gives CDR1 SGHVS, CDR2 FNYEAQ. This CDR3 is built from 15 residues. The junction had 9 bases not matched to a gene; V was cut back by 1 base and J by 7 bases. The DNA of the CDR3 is TGTGCCAGCAGCTTAGGGGCCGGGACAGGTGGGGAGCAGTACTTC. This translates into CASSLGAGTGGEQYF.

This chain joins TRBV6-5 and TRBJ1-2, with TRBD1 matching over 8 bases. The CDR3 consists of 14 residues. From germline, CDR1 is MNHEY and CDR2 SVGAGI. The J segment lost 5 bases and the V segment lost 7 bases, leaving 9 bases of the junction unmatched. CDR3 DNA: TGTGCCAGCACTCCACCCCGGACAGGGTATGGCTACACCTTC. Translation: CASTPPRTGYGYTF.

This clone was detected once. The CDR3 sequence: CASQWGQGGGTEAFF. The DNA of the CDR3 is TGTGCCAGTCAGTGGGGGCAGGGTGGAGGAACTGAAGCTTTCTTT. The J gene is TRBJ1-1, the V gene TRBV19; maybe TRBD1 (6 bases). CDR1 and CDR2 from the germline V gene are LNHDA and SQIVND (reference sequence). This CDR3 is 15 amino acids long. V was pared by 8 bases and J by 5 bases, with 21 bases between. The full variable domain, completed using reference TRBV19 and TRBJ1-1, is DGGITQSPKYLFRKEGQNVTLSCEQNLNHDAMYWYRQDPGQGLRLIYYSQIVNDFQKGDIAEGYSVSREKKESFPLTVTSAQKNPTAFYLCASQWGQGGGTEAFFGQGTRLTVV.

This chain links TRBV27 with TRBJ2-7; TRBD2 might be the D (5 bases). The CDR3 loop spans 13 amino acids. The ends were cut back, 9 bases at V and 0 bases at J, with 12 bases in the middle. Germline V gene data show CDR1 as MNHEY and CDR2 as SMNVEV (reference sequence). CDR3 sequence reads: CASSPGISYEQYF. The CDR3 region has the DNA TGTGCCAGTTCGCCCGGGATCTCCTACGAGCAGTACTTC.

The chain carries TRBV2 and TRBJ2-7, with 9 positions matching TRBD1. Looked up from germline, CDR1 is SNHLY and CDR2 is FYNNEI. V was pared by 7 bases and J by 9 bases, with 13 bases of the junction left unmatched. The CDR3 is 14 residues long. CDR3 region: CASTRDRVSFPQYF. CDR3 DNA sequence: TGTGCCAGCACCCGGGACAGGGTCTCGTTCCCGCAGTACTTC.

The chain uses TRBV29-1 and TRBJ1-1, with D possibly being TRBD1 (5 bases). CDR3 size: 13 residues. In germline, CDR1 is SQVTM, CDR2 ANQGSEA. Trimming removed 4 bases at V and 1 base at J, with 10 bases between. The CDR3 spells CSVADKWNTEAFF. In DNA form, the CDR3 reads TGCAGCGTTGCGGACAAATGGAACACTGAAGCTTTCTTT.

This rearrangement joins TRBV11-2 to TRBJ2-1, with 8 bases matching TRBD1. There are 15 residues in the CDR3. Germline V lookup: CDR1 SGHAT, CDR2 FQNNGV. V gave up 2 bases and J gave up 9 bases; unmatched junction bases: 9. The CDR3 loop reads CASSLRTGNTLEQFF. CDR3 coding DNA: TGTGCCAGCAGCTTAAGGACAGGGAATACACTTGAGCAGTTCTTC.

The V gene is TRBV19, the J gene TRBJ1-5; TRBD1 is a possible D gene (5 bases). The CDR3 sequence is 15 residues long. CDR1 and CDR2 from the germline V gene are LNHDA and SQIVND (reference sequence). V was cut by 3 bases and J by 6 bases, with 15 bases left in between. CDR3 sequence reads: CASSILGGRGQPQHF. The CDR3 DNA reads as TGTGCCAGTAGTATCCTGGGGGGTAGGGGTCAGCCCCAGCATTTT.

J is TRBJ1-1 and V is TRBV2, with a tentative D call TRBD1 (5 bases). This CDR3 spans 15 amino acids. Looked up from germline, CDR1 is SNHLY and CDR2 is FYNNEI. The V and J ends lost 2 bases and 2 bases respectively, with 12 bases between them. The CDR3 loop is CASSEFRGTNTEAFF. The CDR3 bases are TGTGCCAGCAGTGAATTTCGGGGGACCAACACTGAAGCTTTCTTT.

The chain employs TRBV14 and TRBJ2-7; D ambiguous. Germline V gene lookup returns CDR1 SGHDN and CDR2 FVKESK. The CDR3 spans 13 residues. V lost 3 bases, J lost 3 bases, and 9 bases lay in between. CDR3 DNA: TGTGCCAGCAGCCAGCTAGGCTACTACGAGCAGTACTTC. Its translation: CASSQLGYYEQYF.

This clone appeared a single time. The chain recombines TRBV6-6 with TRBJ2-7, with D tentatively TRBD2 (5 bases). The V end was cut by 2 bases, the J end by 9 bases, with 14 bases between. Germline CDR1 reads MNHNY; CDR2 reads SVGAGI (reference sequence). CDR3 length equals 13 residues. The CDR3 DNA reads TGTGCCAGCAGTTACGGGGAAAGAGCGGCGCAGTACTTC. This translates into CASSYGERAAQYF.

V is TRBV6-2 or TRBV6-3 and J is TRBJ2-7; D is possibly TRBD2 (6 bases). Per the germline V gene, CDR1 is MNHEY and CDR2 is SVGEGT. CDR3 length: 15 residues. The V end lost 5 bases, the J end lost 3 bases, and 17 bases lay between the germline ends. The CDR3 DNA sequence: TGTGCCAGCAGTCTAAGCGCAGGGAGGTTCTACGAGCAGTACTTC. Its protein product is CASSLSAGRFYEQYF.

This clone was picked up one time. CDR3 sequence reads: CASSLDLLRGQTYEKLFF. CDR3 nucleotide sequence: TGTGCCAGCAGCTTAGATTTGCTTAGGGGACAGACTTATGAAAAACTGTTTTTT. The rearrangement uses TRBV11-2 and TRBJ1-4; TRBD1 agrees at 7 bases. The length of the CDR3 is 18 residues. Germline loops: CDR1 SGHAT, CDR2 FQNNGV. V was pared by 0 bases and J by 6 bases, with 13 bases of the junction left unmatched. Full variable domain (outside the CDR3, taken from reference TRBV11-2 and TRBJ1-4): EAGVAQSPRYKIIEKRQSVAFWCNPISGHATLYWYQQILGQGPKLLIQFQNNGVVDDSQLPKDRFSAERLKGVDSTLKIQPAKLEDSAVYLCASSLDLLRGQTYEKLFFGSGTQLSVL.

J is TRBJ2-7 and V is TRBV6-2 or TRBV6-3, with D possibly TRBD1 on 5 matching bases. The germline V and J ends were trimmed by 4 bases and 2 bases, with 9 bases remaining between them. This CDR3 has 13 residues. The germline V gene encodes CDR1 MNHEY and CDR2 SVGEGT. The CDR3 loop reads CASSSGQPYEQYF. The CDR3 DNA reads TGTGCCAGCAGTTCCGGACAACCCTACGAGCAGTACTTC.

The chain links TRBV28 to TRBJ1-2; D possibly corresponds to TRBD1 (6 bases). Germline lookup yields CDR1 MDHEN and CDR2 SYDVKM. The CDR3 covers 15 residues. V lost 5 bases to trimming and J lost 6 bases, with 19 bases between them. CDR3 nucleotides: TGTGCCAGCAGTCCCCCCCAGGGGTTGGTACATGGCTACACCTTC. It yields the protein CASSPPQGLVHGYTF.

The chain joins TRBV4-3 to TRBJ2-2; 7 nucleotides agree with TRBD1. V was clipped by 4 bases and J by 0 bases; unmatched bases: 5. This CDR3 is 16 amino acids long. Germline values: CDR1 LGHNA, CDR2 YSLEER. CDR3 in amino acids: CASSLTGQPNTGELFF. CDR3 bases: TGCGCCAGCAGCCTAACGGGACAGCCGAACACCGGGGAGCTGTTTTTT.

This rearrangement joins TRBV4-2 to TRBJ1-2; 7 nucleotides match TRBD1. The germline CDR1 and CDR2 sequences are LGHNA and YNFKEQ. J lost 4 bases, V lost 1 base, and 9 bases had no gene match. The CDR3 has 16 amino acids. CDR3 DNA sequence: TGTGCCAGCAGCCAAGCCGACAGGGTTTGGGGCTATGGCTACACCTTC. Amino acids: CASSQADRVWGYGYTF.

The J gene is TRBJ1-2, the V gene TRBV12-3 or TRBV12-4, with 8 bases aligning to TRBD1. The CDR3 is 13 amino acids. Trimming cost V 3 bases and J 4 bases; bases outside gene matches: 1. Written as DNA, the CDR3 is TGTGCCAGCAGTTTGACAGGGGCCTATGGCTACACCTTC. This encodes CASSLTGAYGYTF.

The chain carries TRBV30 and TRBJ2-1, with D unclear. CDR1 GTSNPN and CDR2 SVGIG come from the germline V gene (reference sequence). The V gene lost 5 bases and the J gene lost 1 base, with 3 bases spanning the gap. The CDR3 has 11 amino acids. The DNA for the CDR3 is TGTGCCTGGCAGTCCTACAATGAGCAGTTCTTC. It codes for CAWQSYNEQFF.

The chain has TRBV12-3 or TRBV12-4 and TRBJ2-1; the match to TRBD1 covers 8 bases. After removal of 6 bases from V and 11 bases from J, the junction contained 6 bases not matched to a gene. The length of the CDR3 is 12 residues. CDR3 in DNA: TGTGCCAGCAGACCCGGACAGGGTCAGCAGTTCTTC. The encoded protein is CASRPGQGQQFF.

In DNA form, the CDR3 reads TGTGCCAGCAGCTGGGACTCCTCCACAGATACGCAGTATTTT. Residues: CASSWDSSTDTQYF. V gene TRBV7-2 combines with J gene TRBJ2-3, with TRBD2 as a possible D gene (6 bases). Germline V gives CDR1 SGHTA, CDR2 FQGNSA. This CDR3 is 14 amino acids long. The V and J ends lost 4 bases and 2 bases respectively, with 10 bases between them.

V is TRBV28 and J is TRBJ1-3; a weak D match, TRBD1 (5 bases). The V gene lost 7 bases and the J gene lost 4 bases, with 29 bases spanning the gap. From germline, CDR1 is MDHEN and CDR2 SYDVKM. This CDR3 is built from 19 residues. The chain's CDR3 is CASTDPGGVMGQRGNTIYF. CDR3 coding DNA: TGTGCCAGCACCGACCCGGGCGGGGTTATGGGGCAGAGGGGAAACACCATATATTTT.